The T cell receptor (beta chain) described here comes from a study of early T cells in non-severe SARS-CoV-2 infection. Whole-study context: Chains from this unsorted whole-blood bulk RNA could not be paired.

The library protocol tagged individual cDNA molecules with unique molecular identifiers. TCRdb passed the 5' RACE reads through MiXCR, listing each CDR3 protein once. Of 50,000 to 80,000 distinct CDR3 sequences listed, around 4.6% are singletons. The source of this sequence is an adult who was a healthcare worker with PCR-confirmed SARS-CoV-2 infection or an uninfected control (not recorded which). Sequencing input: whole blood.

The CDR3 region is CAISDRGSGNTIYF. The CDR3 DNA follows: TGTGCCATCAGTGACAGGGGTTCTGGAAACACCATATATTTT. The gene calls are TRBV10-3 and TRBJ1-3; possibly TRBD1 for D (6 bases). CDR1 ENHRY and CDR2 SYGVKD come from the germline V gene. The ends were cut back, 3 bases at V and 1 base at J, with 7 bases in the middle. The CDR3 is 14 residues long.